Shown below are 10 T cell receptor beta chains from a single sample sequenced in a study of breast tumors, draining lymph nodes, adjacent tissues. The lymph nodes were axillary draining lymph nodes from breast cancer patients. TCRdb re-called the multiplex PCR reads through MiXCR, storing one row per CDR3 protein. Of approximately 130,000 distinct CDR3 sequences in the sample, 21% were seen once. Material: axillary lymph node tissue. The source of these receptors is a female donor with breast cancer. Some clones in this sample may be carry-over from other donors' samples.

The sample holds many counts of this clonotype. The junction departs from germline at one end; a sequencing error may be responsible. The V and J genes are TRBV6-1 and TRBJ2-5; 9 bases are shared with TRBD2. CDR1 and CDR2 (germline): MNHNS, SASEGT. This CDR3 is 14 amino acids long. The CDR3 loop is CASSAGLAGRDCRF. The CDR3 region has the DNA TGTGCCAGCAGTGCGGGGCTAGCGGGACGGGATTGTCGGTTC.

Details on this clonotype: A much larger clone differs from this one at a single base, so this may be a read error. The rearrangement uses TRBV5-5 and TRBJ2-3; TRBD1 matches 7 bases. There are 16 residues in the CDR3. CDR1 is SGHKS, CDR2 YYEKEE, per germline (reference sequence). CDR3 in DNA: TGTGCCAGCAGCTTGGTCCCTGGACAGGCTACAGATACGCGGTATTTT. Protein product: CASSLVPGQATDTRYF.

As to this clonotype: The conserved final phenylalanine or tryptophan is absent from the CDR3, which likely points to a read error. This CDR3 is CASSLGSGVPLFNEQFL. DNA for the CDR3: TGTGCCAGCAGCTTGGGTAGCGGGGTTCCCCTTTTCAATGAGCAGTTCCTC. The chain carries TRBV5-6 and TRBJ2-1; 8 bases are a match to TRBD2. Germline V CDR1 and CDR2: SGHDT, YYEEEE. The CDR3 extends over 17 amino acids. V lost 0 bases and J lost 6; bases outside the gene matches: 11.

This clonotype appeared a single time. The chain recombines TRBV11-2 with TRBJ1-1; TRBD1 is a possible D gene (5 bases). Deletions cut 0 bases from V and 6 bases from J, with 26 bases between. The CDR3 runs 19 residues. Germline-derived CDR1 and CDR2 are SGHAT and FQNNGV. CDR3 amino acids: CASSLEYLGWDPKRAEAFF. The DNA for the CDR3 is TGTGCCAGCAGCTTAGAGTATCTTGGGTGGGACCCAAAAAGGGCTGAAGCTTTCTTT.

Remarks on this clonotype: This may arise from a read error, as a much more abundant clone is one base away. This chain links TRBV19 with TRBJ2-1; 13 positions match TRBD2. The CDR3 has 17 residues. Looked up from germline, CDR1 is LNHDA and CDR2 is SQIVND (reference sequence). Written as DNA, the CDR3 is TGTGTCAGTAGTCCCCGACTAGCGGGAGGCCCCTACAATGAGCAGTTCTTC. Translating it yields CVSSPRLAGGPYNEQFF.

This clonotype was detected many times. This chain connects TRBV20-1 to TRBJ2-2; 14 bases fit TRBD2. The junction had 10 bases not matched to a gene; V was cut back by 6 bases and J by 7 bases. The CDR3 is made up of 16 amino acids. CDR1 DFQATT and CDR2 SNEGSKA come from the germline V gene (reference sequence). CDR3 sequence (DNA): TGCAGTGCGAGGGGACTAGCGGGAGTCTCCGTCGGGGAGCTGTTTTTT. Its protein product is CSARGLAGVSVGELFF.

This clonotype showed up many times. CDR3: CASSANRAPGELFF. CDR3 coding DNA: TGTGCCAGTAGTGCGAACAGGGCCCCCGGGGAGCTGTTTTTT. The chain is built from TRBV19 and TRBJ2-2; a weak D match, TRBD1 (6 bases). The CDR3 loop spans 14 amino acids. Germline V gene sequence: CDR1 LNHDA, CDR2 SQIVND (reference sequence). Deletions cut 5 bases from V and 6 bases from J, with 13 bases between. The full variable domain, with the rest looked up from reference TRBV19 and TRBJ2-2, is DGGITQSPKYLFRKEGQNVTLSCEQNLNHDAMYWYRQDPGQGLRLIYYSQIVNDFQKGDIAEGYSVSREKKESFPLTVTSAQKNPTAFYLCASSANRAPGELFFGEGSRLTVL.

Many counts were recorded for this clonotype. The chain joins TRBV7-9 to TRBJ1-3, with TRBD1 identical over 8 bases. The trim removed 2 bases at V and 0 bases at J, leaving 9 bases unmatched. The CDR3 length is 18 residues. CDR1 and CDR2 (germline): SEHNR, FQNEAQ (reference sequence). This chain's CDR3 is CASSLTQYTGGSGNTIYF. CDR3 nucleotides: TGTGCCAGCAGCTTAACGCAGTACACAGGGGGCTCTGGAAACACCATATATTTT.

With respect to this clonotype: With a much larger clone just one base away, this may be a read error. The chain links TRBV19 to TRBJ1-2; D is unresolved. In germline, CDR1 is LNHDA, CDR2 SQIVND (reference sequence). The CDR3 is 11 amino acids. Trimming took off 7 bases at V and 7 bases at J, with 10 bases between the two ends. CDR3 sequence: CASNTYCGYTF. The CDR3 region has the DNA TGTGCCAGTAACACTTACTGTGGCTACACCTTC.

In this sample, this clonotype turned up many times. The rearrangement uses TRBV6-5 and TRBJ2-7, with 12 bases lining up with TRBD2. The CDR3 has 17 residues. J lost 0 bases, V lost 4 bases, and 7 bases had no gene match. Germline V gene lookup returns CDR1 MNHEY and CDR2 SVGAGI. Written as DNA, the CDR3 is TGTGCCAGCAGTTCGCGGACTAGCGGGATAAACTCCTACGAGCAGTACTTC. The encoded protein is CASSSRTSGINSYEQYF.